These T cell receptor beta chains were read from a single sample in a study of T cell repertoires in cytomegalovirus infection. Antigens of these TCRs are unknown. One entry per CDR3 protein, called by TCRdb with MiXCR from the reads. The sample yields approximately 730,000 distinct CDR3 sequences, 25% to 30% seen once. The sample was cultured CD8+ T cells from PBMCs, taken from culture after CMV antigen stimulation. The receptors were sampled from a human donor in good health (CMV status not recorded). Some clones in this sample may be carry-over from other donors' samples. Each CDR3 is given with its conserved first and last residue. A D gene is named only where the DNA matches it firmly. Clone size is not always given. Where it is, it says once, few, many or a class for expanded clones.

v_gene	j_gene	abundance	d_gene	CDR3nt	CDR3aa
TRBV12-3/TRBV12-4	TRBJ2-7	once	-	TGTGCCAGCAGTTTCGGGGTTCTTGTGGAGCAGTACTTC	CASSFGVLVEQYF
TRBV6-2/TRBV6-3	TRBJ2-1	-	TRBD2	TGTGCCAGCAGCACTAGCGGGGTGGGTTACAATGAGCAGTTCTTC	CASSTSGVGYNEQFF
TRBV2	TRBJ2-2	few	TRBD1	TGTGCCAGCCCAGGGGGCTTGAACACCGGGGAGCTGTTTTTT	CASPGGLNTGELFF
TRBV7-6	TRBJ1-1	few	-	TGTGCCAGCAGCTTAGGGGAGTGGGGGAACACTGAAGCTTTCTTT	CASSLGEWGNTEAFF
TRBV4-1	TRBJ2-5	-	TRBD2	TGCGCCAGCAGCCAATCCCCATGGGGGCTAGCGGGGTCGCCTCTCTTC	CASSQSPWGLAGSPLF
TRBV12-3/TRBV12-4	TRBJ1-6	few	-	TGTGCCAGCAGTTTAGCCCTACAGGGTGCGAATTCACCCCTCCACTTT	CASSLALQGANSPLHF
TRBV6-1	TRBJ1-1	-	TRBD1	TGTGCCAGCAGCGGGACAGGGCTTGGAGCTTTCTTT	CASSGTGLGAFF
TRBV7-9	TRBJ1-3	few	-	TGTGCCAGCAGCATCGGGACGCCAGTCTCTGGAAACACCATATATTTT	CASSIGTPVSGNTIYF
TRBV5-4	TRBJ1-5	few	TRBD1	TGTGCCAGCAGCTGGCCCGGGACAGATATTAGCAATCAGCCCCAGCATTTT	CASSWPGTDISNQPQHF
TRBV29-1	TRBJ1-2	-	-	TGCAGCGTTGAAGGGACTGGCGGCTTGTTCCGTCCTGGCTACACCTTC	CSVEGTGGLFRPGYTF
TRBV19	TRBJ2-1	few	-	TGTGCCAGTAGTCGGCAGGGATTAACAAATGAGCAGTTCTTC	CASSRQGLTNEQFF
TRBV19	TRBJ1-2	few	-	TGTGCTATCCCGTCTGCGGATGGCTACACCTTC	CAIPSADGYTF
TRBV23-1	TRBJ1-1	-	TRBD1	TGCGCCAGGACAGGGGACCCAAACACTGAAGCTTTCTTT	CARTGDPNTEAFF
TRBV28	TRBJ1-5	-	-	TGTGCCAGCAGTTCCACCCCGGGGGGCAGTAATCAGCCCCAGCATTTT	CASSSTPGGSNQPQHF
TRBV27	TRBJ1-4	few	TRBD1	TGTGCCAGCAGTTCGAGCCGGGACAGGGATCGGGAAAAACTGTTTTTT	CASSSSRDRDREKLFF
TRBV6-5	TRBJ2-3	-	-	TGTGCCAGCAGTTACTCGTGGGAGCCCCCTTACACAGATACGCAGTATTTT	CASSYSWEPPYTDTQYF
TRBV12-5	TRBJ2-7	-	-	TGTGCTAGTGGTTTGCCGGGGACCTACGAGCAGTACTTC	CASGLPGTYEQYF
TRBV19	TRBJ2-5	-	-	TGTGCCAGTAGTATTGTCAGACGTCAAGAGACCCAGTACTTC	CASSIVRRQETQYF
TRBV6-5	TRBJ1-1	-	-	TGTGTCAGCAGTCCGCCGACAGATATCACTGAAGCTTTCTTT	CVSSPPTDITEAFF
TRBV19	TRBJ1-6	-	-	TGTGCCAGTAGTATCACGGTCTCTTCACCCCTCCACTTT	CASSITVSSPLHF
TRBV7-6	TRBJ1-2	-	-	TGTGCCAGCAGCTTAGCGATGGCGGAGGACTACACCTTC	CASSLAMAEDYTF
TRBV7-8	TRBJ1-5	few	-	TGTGCCAGCAGCTTAGGGCCCGTCTCTTATCAGCCCCAGCATTTT	CASSLGPVSYQPQHF
TRBV9	TRBJ1-2	-	-	TGTGCCAGCAGCGTAGTAGGCAGGCCTTATGGCTACACCTTC	CASSVVGRPYGYTF
TRBV27	TRBJ1-4	-	-	TGTGCCAGCAGTCAGGGGTCTAATGAAAAACTGTTTTTT	CASSQGSNEKLFF
TRBV19	TRBJ1-6	-	-	TGTGCCAGTAGTATAACAGGAGGAAGTTCACCCCTCCACTTT	CASSITGGSSPLHF
TRBV6-6	TRBJ2-1	-	TRBD2	TGTGCCAGCAGTTCGTCTAGCGGGGCTGTCTACAATGAGCAGTTCTTC	CASSSSSGAVYNEQFF
TRBV27	TRBJ2-1	-	TRBD2	TGTGCCAGCAGTCCCTCGAGCGGGGAATACTACAATGAGCAGTTCTTC	CASSPSSGEYYNEQFF
TRBV7-8	TRBJ2-6	few	-	TGTGCCAGCAGCTTAGCGATTGGTGGGGCCAACGTCCTGACTTTC	CASSLAIGGANVLTF
TRBV18	TRBJ2-3	-	-	TGTGCCAGCTCACCAAACCCAGGGGCGATAGATACGCAGTATTTT	CASSPNPGAIDTQYF
TRBV25-1	TRBJ1-4	few	TRBD1	TGTGCCAGCAGTGAATATTTAGTCCCAAACAGGGGGCGGATGCGGGCTAATGAAAAACTGTTTTTT	CASSEYLVPNRGRMRANEKLFF
TRBV7-8	TRBJ2-1	many	-	TGTGCCAGCAGCTCTACTCGGGGTATGTCCTACAATGAGCAGTTCTTC	CASSSTRGMSYNEQFF
TRBV7-6	TRBJ2-1	-	TRBD2	TGTGCCAGCATTCCGGGAGGGGGGAAACACTACAATGAGCAGTTCTTC	CASIPGGGKHYNEQFF